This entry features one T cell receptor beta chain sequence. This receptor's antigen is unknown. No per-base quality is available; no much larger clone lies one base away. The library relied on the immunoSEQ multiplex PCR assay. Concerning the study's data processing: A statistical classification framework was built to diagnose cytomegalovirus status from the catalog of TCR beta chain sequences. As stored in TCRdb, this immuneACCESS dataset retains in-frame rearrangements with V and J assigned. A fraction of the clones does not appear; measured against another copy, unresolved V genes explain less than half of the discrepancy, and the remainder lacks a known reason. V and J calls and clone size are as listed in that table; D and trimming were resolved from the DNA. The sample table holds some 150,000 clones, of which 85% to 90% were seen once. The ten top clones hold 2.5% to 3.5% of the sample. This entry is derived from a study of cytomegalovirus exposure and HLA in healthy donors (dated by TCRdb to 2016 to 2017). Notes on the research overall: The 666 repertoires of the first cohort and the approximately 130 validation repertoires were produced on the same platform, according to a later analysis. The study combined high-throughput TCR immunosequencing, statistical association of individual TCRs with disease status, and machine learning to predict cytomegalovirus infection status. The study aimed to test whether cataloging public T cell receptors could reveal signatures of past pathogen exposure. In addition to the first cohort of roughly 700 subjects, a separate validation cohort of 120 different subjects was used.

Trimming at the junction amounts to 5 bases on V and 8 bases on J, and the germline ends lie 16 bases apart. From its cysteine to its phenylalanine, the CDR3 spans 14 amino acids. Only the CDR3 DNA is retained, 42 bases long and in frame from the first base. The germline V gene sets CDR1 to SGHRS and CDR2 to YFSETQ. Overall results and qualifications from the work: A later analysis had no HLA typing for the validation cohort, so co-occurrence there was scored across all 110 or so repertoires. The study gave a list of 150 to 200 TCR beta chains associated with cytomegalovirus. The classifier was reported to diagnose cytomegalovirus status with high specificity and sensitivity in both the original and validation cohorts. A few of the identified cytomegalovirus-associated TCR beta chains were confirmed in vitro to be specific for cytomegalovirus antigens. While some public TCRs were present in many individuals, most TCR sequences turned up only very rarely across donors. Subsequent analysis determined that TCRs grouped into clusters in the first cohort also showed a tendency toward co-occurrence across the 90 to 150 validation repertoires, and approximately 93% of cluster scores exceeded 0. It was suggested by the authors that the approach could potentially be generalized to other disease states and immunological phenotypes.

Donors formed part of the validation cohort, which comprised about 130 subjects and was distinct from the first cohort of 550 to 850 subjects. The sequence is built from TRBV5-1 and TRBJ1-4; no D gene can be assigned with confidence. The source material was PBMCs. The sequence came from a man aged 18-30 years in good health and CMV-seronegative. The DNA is TGCGCCAGCAGAGGAGGGAGTGTAGCCGAAAAACTGTTTTTT. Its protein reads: CASRGGSVAEKLFF.